The clone carrying this TCR beta chain was picked up a small number of times. Antigen specificity is unknown. The source of the sample is a study of vaccination and CD4 T cells after COVID-19. Overall study: No peptide, an HIV-1 Nef pool, or a CEFX pool was what each control culture received.

Sequenced with the Oncomine TCR Beta short-read assay was DNA taken from cultured CD4+ T cells. One entry per CDR3 protein, called by TCRdb with MiXCR from the PCR reads. This table has just under 4,500 distinct CDR3 sequences, roughly 21% appearing once. Trimming removed 4 bases at V and 0 bases at J, with 10 bases between. CDR3 size: 14 residues. Germline V gene sequence: CDR1 SNHLY, CDR2 FYNNEI. Treatment noted: roughly ten-day PBMC culture with coronavirus spike peptide pools or control peptides (ViraFEST assay). Replacement of half the medium with fresh IL-2 medium took place on days 3 and 7. This chain links TRBV2 with TRBJ2-7, with TRBD1 as a possible D gene (5 bases). Sequencing used CD4+ T cells from blood, cultured in vitro. This TCR was sampled from a human donor who had recovered from COVID-19. Here the CDR3 DNA reads TGTGCCAGCAGTGTATGGGGCGCCTCCTACGAGCAGTACTTC. Translating gives CASSVWGASYEQYF. Full variable domain (remainder filled in from reference TRBV2 and TRBJ2-7): EPEVTQTPSHQVTQMGQEVILRCVPISNHLYFYWYRQILGQKVEFLVSFYNNEISEKSEIFDDQFSVERPDGSNFTLKIRSTKLEDSAMYFCASSVWGASYEQYFGPGTRLTVT.